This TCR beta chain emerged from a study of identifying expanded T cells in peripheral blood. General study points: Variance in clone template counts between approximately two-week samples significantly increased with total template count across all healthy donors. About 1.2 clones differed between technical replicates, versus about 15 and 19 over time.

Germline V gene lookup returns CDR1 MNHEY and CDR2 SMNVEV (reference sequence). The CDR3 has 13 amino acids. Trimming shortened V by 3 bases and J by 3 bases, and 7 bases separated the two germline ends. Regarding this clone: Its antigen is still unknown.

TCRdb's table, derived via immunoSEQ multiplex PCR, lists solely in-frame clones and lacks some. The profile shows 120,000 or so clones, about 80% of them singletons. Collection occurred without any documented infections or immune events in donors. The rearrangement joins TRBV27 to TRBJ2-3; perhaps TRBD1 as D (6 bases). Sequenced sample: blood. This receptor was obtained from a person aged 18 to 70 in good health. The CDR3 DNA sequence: TGTGCCAGCAGTTTCCAGGGGACAGATACGCAGTATTTT. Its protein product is CASSFQGTDTQYF.